One and the same sample provided the 24 T cell receptor beta chains below, sequenced in a study of cytomegalovirus exposure and HLA in healthy donors. PCR was performed using 60 Vbeta and 13 Jbeta primers. The table came from immunoSEQ multiplex PCR; TCRdb's copy has only in-frame clones and leaves some out. This listing includes approximately 110,000 clones. Sample: PBMCs. Source of these receptors: a man in his thirties or forties in good health and CMV-seronegative.

V gene TRBV5-4 combines with J gene TRBJ1-2, with 7 bases matching TRBD1. The CDR3 spans 15 residues. With 5 bases clipped from V and 3 bases from J, the junction kept 10 bases outside the gene matches. CDR1 SGHNT and CDR2 YYREEE come from the germline V gene (reference sequence). CDR3 residues: CASRPSLGTDYGYTF. The CDR3, as DNA: TGTGCCAGCAGACCCTCCCTCGGGACAGACTATGGCTACACCTTC.

The CDR3 here is CASSLRQSYEQYF. CDR3 coding DNA: TGTGCCAGCAGCTTAAGACAGTCCTACGAGCAGTACTTC. The rearrangement joins TRBV7-6 to TRBJ2-7; a weak D match, TRBD1 (5 bases). Germline V gene lookup returns CDR1 SGHVS and CDR2 FNYEAQ. Deletions cut 2 bases from V and 1 base from J, with 6 bases between. The CDR3 has 13 residues.

CDR3 coding DNA: TGCGCCAGCAGTTCCTCGGGCAATGAGCAGTTCTTC. Translating it yields CASSSSGNEQFF. The rearrangement uses TRBV5-1 and TRBJ2-1; D uncertain. This CDR3 is 12 amino acids long. CDR1 is SGHRS, CDR2 YFSETQ, per germline. V lost 5 bases and J 6 bases, leaving 9 bases between the germline ends.

The genes are TRBV5-1 and TRBJ1-2; D may be TRBD1 (5 bases). CDR3 size: 15 residues. With 3 bases removed from V and 4 bases from J, the gap between germline ends came to 16 bases. CDR1 and CDR2 (germline): SGHRS, YFSETQ. The CDR3 spells CASSYDSPILYGYTF. CDR3 sequence (DNA): TGCGCCAGCAGCTACGACAGCCCAATACTCTATGGCTACACCTTC. Complete variable domain (other parts from reference TRBV5-1 and TRBJ1-2): KAGVTQTPRYLIKTRGQQVTLSCSPISGHRSVSWYQQTPGQGLQFLFEYFSETQRNKGNFPGRFSGRQFSNSRSEMNVSTLELGDSALYLCASSYDSPILYGYTFGSGTRLTVV.

The gene calls are TRBV4-1 and TRBJ2-1; 9 nucleotides align to TRBD2. The CDR3 length is 13 residues. Per germline, CDR1 MGHRA and CDR2 YSYEKL. V trimming: 3 bases; J trimming: 13 bases; junction bases outside the gene matches: 7. CDR3 in amino acids: CASSQPASGTQFF. As DNA, the CDR3 is TGCGCCAGCAGCCAGCCAGCTAGCGGGACTCAGTTCTTC.

V gene TRBV6-6 combines with J gene TRBJ1-1, with D possibly matching TRBD1 (6 bases). The V gene lost 11 bases and the J gene lost 3 bases, with 13 bases spanning the gap. The CDR3 length is 12 residues. CDR1 and CDR2 from the germline V gene are MNHNY and SVGAGI (reference sequence). CDR3 residues: CAHKDRYTEAFF. The CDR3 DNA is TGTGCCCATAAGGACAGATACACTGAAGCTTTCTTT.

The J gene is TRBJ2-6, the V gene TRBV11-2; D is possibly TRBD2 (7 bases). This CDR3 contains 17 residues. The germline V gene has CDR1 SGHAT and CDR2 FQNNGV. Trimming removed 2 bases at V and 0 bases at J, with 11 bases between. The CDR3 nucleotides are TGTGCCAGCAGCTTAAGGGGAGGGGGCTCTGGGGCCAACGTCCTGACTTTC. This codes for CASSLRGGGSGANVLTF.

The chain recombines TRBV4-1 with TRBJ2-2, with D perhaps matching TRBD2 (5 bases). V was pared by 2 bases and J by 4 bases, with 11 bases between. The CDR3 is made up of 15 amino acids. From germline, CDR1 is MGHRA and CDR2 YSYEKL. CDR3 loop: CASSQMGAGTGELFF. The DNA for the CDR3 is TGCGCCAGCAGCCAAATGGGCGCGGGCACCGGGGAGCTGTTTTTT.

CDR3 region: CASSRGQGRIGEKLFF. The DNA of the CDR3 is TGTGCCAGCAGCCGCGGACAGGGAAGGATTGGTGAAAAACTGTTTTTT. The chain links TRBV7-8 to TRBJ1-4, with 8 positions matching TRBD1. CDR1 and CDR2 from the germline V gene are SGHVS and FQNEAQ. V was clipped by 5 bases and J by 7 bases; unmatched bases: 12. The CDR3 spans 16 residues.

The genes are TRBV6-1 and TRBJ1-4; TRBD1 aligns across 8 bases. The V gene end was trimmed by 2 bases and the J gene end by 12 bases; junction bases not matched to a gene: 14. The CDR3 consists of 16 residues. Per germline, CDR1 MNHNS and CDR2 SASEGT. In DNA, the CDR3 is TGTGCCAGCAGTGAACAATCAGGACAGGGTAGGGAAGAACTGTTTTTT. As protein: CASSEQSGQGREELFF.

V and J are TRBV11-2 and TRBJ1-1, with a tentative D call TRBD1 (6 bases). The CDR3 is made up of 15 amino acids. The V and J ends lost 4 bases and 0 bases respectively, with 12 bases between them. Per the germline V gene, CDR1 is SGHAT and CDR2 is FQNNGV. CDR3 sequence: CASSSTGGMNTEAFF. The CDR3 DNA is TGTGCCAGCAGCTCGACGGGGGGCATGAACACTGAAGCTTTCTTT.

The chain carries TRBV30 and TRBJ2-1; D may be TRBD1 (6 bases). There are 11 residues in the CDR3. Per germline, CDR1 GTSNPN and CDR2 SVGIG (reference sequence). Deletions cut 3 bases from V and 10 bases from J, with 10 bases between. CDR3 coding DNA: TGTGCCTGGAGCTCCGACAGGGAGCAGTTCTTC. Translated, it gives CAWSSDREQFF.

J is TRBJ1-3 and V is TRBV9; D possibly corresponds to TRBD1 (5 bases). The CDR3 has 16 residues. V was trimmed by 0 bases and J by 3 bases, leaving 13 bases between them. Germline-derived CDR1 and CDR2 are SGDLS and YYNGEE. DNA of the CDR3: TGTGCCAGCAGCGTAGGCTCCGCGGGGGTTGGAAACACCATATATTTT. Translating gives CASSVGSAGVGNTIYF.

The genes are TRBV5-1 and TRBJ1-1, with D unresolved. The CDR3 loop spans 15 amino acids. Germline V CDR1 and CDR2: SGHRS, YFSETQ. With 5 bases removed from V and 1 base from J, the gap between germline ends came to 15 bases. The CDR3 bases are TGCGCCAGCAGGCCGGGCGCCGGGGAGAACACTGAAGCTTTCTTT. Residues: CASRPGAGENTEAFF. Full variable domain (outside the CDR3, taken from reference TRBV5-1 and TRBJ1-1): KAGVTQTPRYLIKTRGQQVTLSCSPISGHRSVSWYQQTPGQGLQFLFEYFSETQRNKGNFPGRFSGRQFSNSRSEMNVSTLELGDSALYLCASRPGAGENTEAFFGQGTRLTVV.

As for this clone: One end of the junction fails to match germline, which may point to a read error. This chain connects TRBV6-1 to TRBJ2-1, with D perhaps TRBD2 (5 bases). This CDR3 is 16 amino acids long. Germline CDR1 and CDR2: MNHNS and SASEGT. CDR3 in DNA: TGTGCCAACAGTGACGGTGACTACCCCCAAATCAATGAGCAGTTCTTC. It encodes CANSDGDYPQINEQFF.

The chain links TRBV6-5 to TRBJ1-1; D is perhaps TRBD1 (5 bases). V lost 3 bases, J lost 0 bases, and 14 bases lay in between. CDR3 length equals 16 residues. CDR1 and CDR2 (germline): MNHEY, SVGAGI. CDR3 amino acids: CASSYGSGVLNTEAFF. The CDR3 bases are TGTGCCAGCAGTTATGGGTCGGGGGTCCTGAACACTGAAGCTTTCTTT.

The rearrangement links TRBV5-6 to TRBJ1-6; possible D gene TRBD1, 5 bases. Trimming shortened V by 4 bases and J by 7 bases, and 15 bases separated the two germline ends. The germline CDR1 and CDR2 sequences are SGHDT and YYEEEE. The CDR3 spans 15 residues. CDR3 coding DNA: TGTGCCAGCAGCATCCGGGACTGGGGCAATTCACCCCTCCACTTT. Translating it yields CASSIRDWGNSPLHF.

The chain carries TRBV2 and TRBJ2-3; 10 nucleotides line up with TRBD2. CDR3 length: 16 amino acids. V was clipped by 6 bases and J by 1 base; unmatched bases: 7. The germline gives CDR1 SNHLY, CDR2 FYNNEI. The CDR3 nucleotides read TGTGCCAGCAGCGACTACGGGACTAGCGGCACAGATACGCAGTATTTT. Translation: CASSDYGTSGTDTQYF.

V and J are TRBV4-1 and TRBJ1-2, with 8 bases aligning to TRBD1. V shed 0 bases and J 4 bases; nucleotides not matched to a gene: 4. CDR3 length: 15 amino acids. Germline V lookup: CDR1 MGHRA, CDR2 YSYEKL. CDR3 in amino acids: CASSQDGTGGYGYTF. The CDR3 DNA follows: TGCGCCAGCAGCCAAGATGGAACAGGGGGCTATGGCTACACCTTC.

The chain is built from TRBV7-8 and TRBJ2-3; D might be TRBD1 (6 bases). V gave up 8 bases and J gave up 5 bases, with 17 bases separating them. The CDR3 extends over 14 amino acids. Germline lookup yields CDR1 SGHVS and CDR2 FQNEAQ. In DNA, the CDR3 is TGTGCCAGCGGTCACGGACAGTTCGTAGATACGCAGTATTTT. This codes for CASGHGQFVDTQYF.

This chain connects TRBV5-4 to TRBJ2-1, with 8 bases matching TRBD2. With V trimmed by 3 bases and J by 6 bases, 11 bases remained unmatched. Germline V CDR1 and CDR2: SGHNT, YYREEE (reference sequence). There are 16 residues in the CDR3. The CDR3 nucleotides are TGTGCCAGCAGCTCCCGGCCGCTAGCGGGCGGCAATGAGCAGTTCTTC. It codes for CASSSRPLAGGNEQFF.

The rearrangement links TRBV2 to TRBJ1-6; maybe TRBD1 (6 bases). Trimming removed 7 bases at V and 7 bases at J, with 11 bases between. Germline-derived CDR1 and CDR2 are SNHLY and FYNNEI. This CDR3 comprises 13 residues. As DNA, the CDR3 is TGTGCCAGCAATCAGGGGTCCAATTCACCCCTCCACTTT. Its translation: CASNQGSNSPLHF.

The chain carries TRBV27 and TRBJ1-2; 7 bases fit TRBD1. V shed 6 bases, J shed 5 bases, and the junction held 9 bases outside the gene matches. Germline CDR1 is MNHEY and CDR2 is SMNVEV (reference sequence). CDR3 length equals 14 residues. CDR3 nucleotide sequence: TGTGCCAGCAGGCCCACAGGGGATAGGTATGGCTACACCTTC. Its protein is CASRPTGDRYGYTF.

The gene calls are TRBV2 and TRBJ2-1; a weak D match, TRBD2 (6 bases). In germline, CDR1 is SNHLY, CDR2 FYNNEI. The CDR3 is made up of 13 amino acids. Trimming stripped 10 bases from V and 9 bases from J, with 19 bases between. CDR3 amino acids: CATLRDPGGEQFF. The CDR3 DNA sequence: TGTGCCACCCTCCGGGACCCCGGGGGTGAGCAGTTCTTC.